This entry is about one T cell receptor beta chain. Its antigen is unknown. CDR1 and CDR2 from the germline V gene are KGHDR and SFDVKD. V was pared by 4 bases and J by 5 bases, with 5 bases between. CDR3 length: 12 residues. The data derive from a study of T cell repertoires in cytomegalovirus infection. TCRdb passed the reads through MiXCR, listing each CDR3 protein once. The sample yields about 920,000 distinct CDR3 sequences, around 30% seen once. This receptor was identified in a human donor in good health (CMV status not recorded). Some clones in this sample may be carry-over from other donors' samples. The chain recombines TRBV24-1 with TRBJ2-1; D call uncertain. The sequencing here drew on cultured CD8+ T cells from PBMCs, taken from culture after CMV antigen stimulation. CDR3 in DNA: TGTGCCACCAGTGAAACGGACAATGAGCAGTTCTTC. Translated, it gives CATSETDNEQFF.